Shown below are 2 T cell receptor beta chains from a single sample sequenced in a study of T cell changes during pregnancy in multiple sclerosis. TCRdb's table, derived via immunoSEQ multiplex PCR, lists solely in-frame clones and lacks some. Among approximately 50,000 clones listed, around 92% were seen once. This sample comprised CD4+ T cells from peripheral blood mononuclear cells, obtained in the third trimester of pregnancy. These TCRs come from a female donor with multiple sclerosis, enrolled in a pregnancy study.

DNA of the CDR3: TGTGCCAGCAGCGAGATTAACTATGGCTACACCTTC. Its protein is CASSEINYGYTF. The rearrangement uses TRBV28 and TRBJ1-2, with D unresolved. Germline values: CDR1 MDHEN, CDR2 SYDVKM. The CDR3 is made up of 12 amino acids. With 6 bases removed from V and 1 base from J, the gap between germline ends came to 6 bases.

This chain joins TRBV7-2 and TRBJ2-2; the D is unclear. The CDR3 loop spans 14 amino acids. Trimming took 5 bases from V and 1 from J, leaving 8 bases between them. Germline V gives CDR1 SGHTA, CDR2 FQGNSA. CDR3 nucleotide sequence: TGTGCCAGCAGCGCCACACAGAACACCGGGGAGCTGTTTTTT. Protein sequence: CASSATQNTGELFF. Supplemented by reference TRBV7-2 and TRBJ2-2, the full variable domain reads GAGVSQSPSNKVTEKGKDVELRCDPISGHTALYWYRQSLGQGLEFLIYFQGNSAPDKSGLPSDRFSAERTGGSVSTLTIQRTQQEDSAVYLCASSATQNTGELFFGEGSRLTVL.